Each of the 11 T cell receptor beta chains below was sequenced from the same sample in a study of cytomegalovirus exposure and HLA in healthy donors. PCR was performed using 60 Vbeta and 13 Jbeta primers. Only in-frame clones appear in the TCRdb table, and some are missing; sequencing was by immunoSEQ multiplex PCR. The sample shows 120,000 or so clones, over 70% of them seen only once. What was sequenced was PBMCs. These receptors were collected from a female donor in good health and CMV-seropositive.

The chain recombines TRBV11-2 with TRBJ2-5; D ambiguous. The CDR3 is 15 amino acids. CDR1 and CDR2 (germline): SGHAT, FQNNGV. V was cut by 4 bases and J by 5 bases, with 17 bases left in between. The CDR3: CASSSPRVPRETQYF. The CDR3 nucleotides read TGTGCCAGCAGCTCGCCACGTGTGCCCAGGGAGACCCAGTACTTC.

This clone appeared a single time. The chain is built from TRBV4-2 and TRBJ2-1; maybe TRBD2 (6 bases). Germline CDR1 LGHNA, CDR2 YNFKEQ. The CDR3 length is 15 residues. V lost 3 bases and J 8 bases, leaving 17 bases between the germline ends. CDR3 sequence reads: CASSQYRDSNDEQFF. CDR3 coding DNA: TGTGCCAGCAGCCAGTACCGGGACTCTAACGATGAGCAGTTCTTC.

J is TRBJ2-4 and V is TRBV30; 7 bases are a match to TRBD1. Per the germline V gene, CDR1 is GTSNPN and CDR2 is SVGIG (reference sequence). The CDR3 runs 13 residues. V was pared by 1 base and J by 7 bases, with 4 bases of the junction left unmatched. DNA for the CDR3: TGTGCCTGGAGTGGACAGGGATGGAACATTCAGTACTTC. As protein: CAWSGQGWNIQYF.

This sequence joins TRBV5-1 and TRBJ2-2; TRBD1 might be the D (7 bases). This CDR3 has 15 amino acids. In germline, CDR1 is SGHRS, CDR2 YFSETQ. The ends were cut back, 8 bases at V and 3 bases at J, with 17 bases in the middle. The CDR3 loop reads CASLRGTGDTGELFF. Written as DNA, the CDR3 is TGCGCCAGTCTCAGGGGGACTGGGGACACCGGGGAGCTGTTTTTT.

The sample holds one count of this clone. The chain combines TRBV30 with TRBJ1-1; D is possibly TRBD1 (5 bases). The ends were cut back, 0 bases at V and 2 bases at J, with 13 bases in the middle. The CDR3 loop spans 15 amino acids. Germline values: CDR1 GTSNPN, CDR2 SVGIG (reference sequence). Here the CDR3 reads CAWSVNTGRNTEAFF. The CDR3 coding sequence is TGTGCCTGGAGTGTAAATACAGGACGAAACACTGAAGCTTTCTTT. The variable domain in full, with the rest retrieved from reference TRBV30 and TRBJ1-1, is SQTIHQWPATLVQPVGSPLSLECTVEGTSNPNLYWYRQAAGRGLQLLFYSVGIGQISSEVPQNLSASRPQDRQFILSSKKLLLSDSGFYLCAWSVNTGRNTEAFFGQGTRLTVV.

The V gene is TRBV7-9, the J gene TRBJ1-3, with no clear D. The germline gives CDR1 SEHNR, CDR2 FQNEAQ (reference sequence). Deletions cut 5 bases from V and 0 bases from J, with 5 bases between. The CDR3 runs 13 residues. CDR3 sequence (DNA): TGTGCCAGCAGCCCTCCCTCTGGAAACACCATATATTTT. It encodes CASSPPSGNTIYF. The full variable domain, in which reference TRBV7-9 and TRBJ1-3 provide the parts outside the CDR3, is DTGVSQNPRHKITKRGQNVTFRCDPISEHNRLYWYRQTLGQGPEFLTYFQNEAQLEKSRLLSDRFSAERPKGSFSTLEIQRTEQGDSAMYLCASSPPSGNTIYFGEGSWLTVV.

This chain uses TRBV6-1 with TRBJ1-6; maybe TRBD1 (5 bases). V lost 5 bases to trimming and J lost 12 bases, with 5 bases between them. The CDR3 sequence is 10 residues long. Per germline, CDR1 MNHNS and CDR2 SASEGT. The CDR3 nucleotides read TGTGCCAGCAGTCAGGGACCCCTCCACTTT. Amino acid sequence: CASSQGPLHF.

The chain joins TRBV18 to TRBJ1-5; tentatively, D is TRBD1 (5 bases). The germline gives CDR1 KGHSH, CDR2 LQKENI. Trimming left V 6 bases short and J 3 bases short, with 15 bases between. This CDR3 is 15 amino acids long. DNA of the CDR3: TGTGCCAGCTCTGCCGGCCCCGGACACAATCAGCCCCAGCATTTT. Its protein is CASSAGPGHNQPQHF.

CDR3 sequence reads: CAWGQQENTEAFF. The CDR3 DNA follows: TGTGCCTGGGGACAACAGGAGAACACTGAAGCTTTCTTT. V gene TRBV30 combines with J gene TRBJ1-1; possibly TRBD1 for D (5 bases). Looked up from germline, CDR1 is GTSNPN and CDR2 is SVGIG (reference sequence). Between the trimmed V and J ends, which lost 5 bases and 1 base, there was a span of 11 bases. The CDR3 contains 13 residues. The complete variable domain, with remaining parts taken from reference TRBV30 and TRBJ1-1, reads SQTIHQWPATLVQPVGSPLSLECTVEGTSNPNLYWYRQAAGRGLQLLFYSVGIGQISSEVPQNLSASRPQDRQFILSSKKLLLSDSGFYLCAWGQQENTEAFFGQGTRLTVV.

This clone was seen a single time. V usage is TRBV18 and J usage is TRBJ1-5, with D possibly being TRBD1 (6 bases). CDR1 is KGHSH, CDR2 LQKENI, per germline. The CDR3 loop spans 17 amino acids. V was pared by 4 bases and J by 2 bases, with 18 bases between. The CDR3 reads CASSLNGGGMGNQPQHF. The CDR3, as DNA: TGTGCCAGCTCACTAAACGGGGGGGGCATGGGCAATCAGCCCCAGCATTTT.

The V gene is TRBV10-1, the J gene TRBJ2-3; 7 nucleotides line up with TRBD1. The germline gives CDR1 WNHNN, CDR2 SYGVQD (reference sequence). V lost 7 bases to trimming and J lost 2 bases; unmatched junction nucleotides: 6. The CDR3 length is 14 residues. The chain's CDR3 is CASNRDSPTDTQYF. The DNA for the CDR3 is TGCGCCAGCAACCGGGACAGCCCCACAGATACGCAGTATTTT.